The 11 T cell receptor beta chains below were found in one sample sequenced in a study of blood T cell repertoires in COVID-19. Data came from immunoSEQ multiplex PCR; TCRdb stores just in-frame clones and leaves some out. The table shows some 200,000 clones, with about 78% occurring only once. Input material: peripheral blood. Receptors were obtained from a woman in her seventies with acute or convalescent COVID-19.

This clone is a singleton in its sample. The chain is built from TRBV10-3 and TRBJ2-2; 11 bases are a match to TRBD1. CDR3 size: 15 residues. The V gene end was trimmed by 10 bases and the J gene end by 5 bases; junction bases not matched to a gene: 9. CDR1 is ENHRY, CDR2 SYGVKD, per germline. For the CDR3, the DNA is TGTGCCACCTCAATCGGGACAGGGGGTACCGGGGAGCTGTTTTTT. Translated, it gives CATSIGTGGTGELFF.

The V call is TRBV5-4, the J call TRBJ2-3, with 9 positions matching TRBD1. The CDR3 spans 15 residues. The germline V gene encodes CDR1 SGHNT and CDR2 YYREEE (reference sequence). The V gene end was trimmed by 2 bases and the J gene end by 5 bases; junction bases not matched to a gene: 6. CDR3 sequence: CASSFWTGDLDTQYF. The CDR3 DNA sequence: TGTGCCAGCAGCTTTTGGACAGGGGATTTAGATACGCAGTATTTT.

The chain employs TRBV15 and TRBJ2-4, with 13 bases lining up with TRBD2. Germline V lookup: CDR1 LNHNV, CDR2 YYDKDF (reference sequence). The length of the CDR3 is 15 residues. V gave up 8 bases and J gave up 10 bases; unmatched junction bases: 11. CDR3 coding DNA: TGTGCCACCTCGACTAGCGGGGGGCGGGGAGATATTCAGTACTTC. Its translation is CATSTSGGRGDIQYF.

The chain uses TRBV6-6 and TRBJ2-5; D may be TRBD1 (5 bases). Per the germline V gene, CDR1 is MNHNY and CDR2 is SVGAGI (reference sequence). The CDR3 loop spans 13 amino acids. V lost 2 bases to trimming and J lost 5 bases, with 9 bases between them. The CDR3 loop reads CASSYGTGETQYF. The DNA for the CDR3 is TGTGCCAGCAGTTACGGCACAGGCGAGACCCAGTACTTC.

V gene TRBV29-1 combines with J gene TRBJ2-5, with 8 bases lining up with TRBD1. This CDR3 contains 15 residues. The germline gives CDR1 SQVTM, CDR2 ANQGSEA. Trimming removed 6 bases from V and 4 bases from J; junction bases left unmatched: 13. CDR3 in DNA: TGCAGCGTCTGGGGCCAGGGGGCGTTGGGAGAGACCCAGTACTTC. Encoded protein: CSVWGQGALGETQYF.

V gene TRBV19 combines with J gene TRBJ2-7; the D gene is possibly TRBD1 (6 bases). The V end lost 4 bases, the J end lost 2 bases, and 15 bases lay between the germline ends. Germline CDR1 and CDR2: LNHDA and SQIVND (reference sequence). The CDR3 is made up of 15 amino acids. CDR3 residues: CASSTPDRPTYEQYF. CDR3 nucleotides: TGTGCCAGTAGTACCCCGGACAGACCCACCTACGAGCAGTACTTC.

This clone was observed many times. The chain links TRBV5-1 to TRBJ2-5; TRBD2 aligns across 9 bases. J was trimmed by 5 bases and V by 0 bases; bases with no gene match: 8. The CDR3 contains 16 residues. Germline V CDR1 and CDR2: SGHRS, YFSETQ. The DNA of the CDR3 is TGCGCCAGCAGCTTGGGGCTAGCGGGGATTGGGGAGACCCAGTACTTC. This codes for CASSLGLAGIGETQYF.

This clone was observed once. The gene calls are TRBV7-2 and TRBJ2-4; D might be TRBD2 (7 bases). Trimming cost V 4 bases and J 7 bases, with 23 bases left between them. The V gene's germline CDR1 is SGHTA and CDR2 FQGNSA. CDR3 length: 17 amino acids. The CDR3 loop reads CASSSQIGGGSRNIQYF. CDR3 DNA sequence: TGTGCCAGCAGCTCCCAAATAGGGGGGGGGTCAAGGAACATTCAGTACTTC. The variable domain in full, with the rest retrieved from reference TRBV7-2 and TRBJ2-4, is GAGVSQSPSNKVTEKGKDVELRCDPISGHTALYWYRQSLGQGLEFLIYFQGNSAPDKSGLPSDRFSAERTGGSVSTLTIQRTQQEDSAVYLCASSSQIGGGSRNIQYFGAGTRLSVL.

The J gene is TRBJ2-6, the V gene TRBV9, with 9 bases matching TRBD2. The CDR3 consists of 16 residues. V lost 0 bases and J lost 2; bases outside the gene matches: 0. In germline, CDR1 is SGDLS, CDR2 YYNGEE. CDR3 bases: TGTGCCAGCAGCGTAGGACTAGCGGCTGGGGCCAACGTCCTGACTTTC. The encoded protein is CASSVGLAAGANVLTF. Complete variable domain (other parts from reference TRBV9 and TRBJ2-6): DSGVTQTPKHLITATGQRVTLRCSPRSGDLSVYWYQQSLDQGLQFLIQYYNGEERAKGNILERFSAQQFPDLHSELNLSSLELGDSALYFCASSVGLAAGANVLTFGAGSRLTVL.

This clone appeared a single time. The chain carries TRBV18 and TRBJ2-7; no clear D gene. With 0 bases removed from V and 0 bases from J, the gap between germline ends came to 6 bases. The CDR3 is 14 amino acids. CDR1 KGHSH and CDR2 LQKENI come from the germline V gene. The CDR3 loop is CASSPPSASYEQYV. CDR3 coding DNA: TGTGCCAGCTCACCACCGAGCGCCTCCTACGAGCAGTACGTC.

The rearrangement links TRBV4-3 to TRBJ2-1; 10 bases line up with TRBD2. After removal of 4 bases from V and 2 bases from J, the junction contained 11 bases not matched to a gene. The germline gives CDR1 LGHNA, CDR2 YSLEER. The CDR3 sequence is 18 residues long. CDR3 amino acids: CASSRTAVSGGAYNEQFF. CDR3 coding DNA: TGCGCCAGCAGCCGGACGGCGGTAAGCGGGGGGGCCTACAATGAGCAGTTCTTC.